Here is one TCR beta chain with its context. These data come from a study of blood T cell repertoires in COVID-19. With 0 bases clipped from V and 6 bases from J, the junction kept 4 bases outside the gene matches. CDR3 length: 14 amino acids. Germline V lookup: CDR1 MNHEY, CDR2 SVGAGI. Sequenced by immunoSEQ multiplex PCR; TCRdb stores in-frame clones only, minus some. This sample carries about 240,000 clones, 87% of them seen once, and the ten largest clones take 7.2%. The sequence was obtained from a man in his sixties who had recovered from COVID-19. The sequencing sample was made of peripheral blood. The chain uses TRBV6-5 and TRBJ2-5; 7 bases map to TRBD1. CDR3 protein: CASSYSNRGQTQYF. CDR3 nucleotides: TGTGCCAGCAGTTACTCTAACAGGGGCCAGACCCAGTACTTC.